The 15 T cell receptor beta chains presented below share a single source sample, sequenced in a study of blood T cells in healthy people across ages. Primed by a sample-barcoded 5' primer and a J-beta primer mix, a second PCR proceeded for about 7 to 11 cycles. TCRdb called the 5' RACE reads again in MiXCR, with one record for every CDR3 protein. The table shows hundreds of thousands of distinct CDR3 sequences, with about 20% occurring only once. The sample taken for sequencing was blood. The source of these receptors is a man in his 70s in good health.

This clonotype was counted only a few times. V gene TRBV6-2 or TRBV6-3 combines with J gene TRBJ2-5; TRBD2 matches at 8 bases. Germline trimming cut 7 bases from V and 5 bases from J; bases unmatched to any gene: 9. Germline assignment: CDR1 MNHEY and CDR2 SVGEGT. The CDR3 is made up of 14 amino acids. CDR3 amino acids: CASKAGAVLETQYF. CDR3 nucleotide sequence: TGTGCCAGCAAAGCGGGGGCCGTGTTGGAGACCCAGTACTTC.

The V call is TRBV21-1, the J call TRBJ2-7; the D call in the table, TRBD1, was not verified against the DNA. TRBV21-1 corresponds to a pseudogene. The CDR3 has 12 residues. CDR3 in amino acids: CASDRESYEQYF. In DNA form, the CDR3 reads TGTGCCAGCGACAGGGAGAGCTACGAGCAGTACTTC.

This clonotype was counted only a few times. The V and J genes are TRBV20-1 and TRBJ2-1; possibly TRBD1 or TRBD2 for D (5 bases each). The germline V and J ends were trimmed by 5 bases and 5 bases, with 16 bases remaining between them. Germline V gene sequence: CDR1 DFQATT, CDR2 SNEGSKA (reference sequence). This CDR3 is 14 amino acids long. Here the CDR3 reads CSAPSGTGNNEQFF. CDR3 bases: TGCAGTGCTCCTTCCGGGACCGGGAACAATGAGCAGTTCTTC.

The chain recombines TRBV5-1 with TRBJ1-4, with TRBD1 matching over 8 bases. Germline trimming cut 0 bases from V and 3 bases from J; bases unmatched to any gene: 4. The germline V gene has CDR1 SGHRS and CDR2 YFSETQ. This CDR3 is built from 16 residues. This CDR3 reads CASSLGRTGSNEKLFF. CDR3 DNA: TGCGCCAGCAGCTTGGGACGGACAGGGTCTAATGAAAAACTGTTTTTT. The whole variable domain, remainder taken from reference TRBV5-1 and TRBJ1-4, is KAGVTQTPRYLIKTRGQQVTLSCSPISGHRSVSWYQQTPGQGLQFLFEYFSETQRNKGNFPGRFSGRQFSNSRSEMNVSTLELGDSALYLCASSLGRTGSNEKLFFGSGTQLSVL.

In its sample, this clonotype was seen a few times. This chain uses TRBV7-6 with TRBJ1-2; tentatively, D is TRBD1 (5 bases). The CDR3 totals 13 residues. Germline CDR1 is SGHVS and CDR2 is FNYEAQ. Deletions cut 8 bases from V and 4 bases from J, with 14 bases between. CDR3 loop: CASGNGGSYGYTF. CDR3 nucleotide sequence: TGTGCCAGCGGAAATGGGGGGAGCTATGGCTACACCTTC.

The V gene is TRBV5-1, the J gene TRBJ2-7, with TRBD2 matching 7 bases. Germline V lookup: CDR1 SGHRS, CDR2 YFSETQ. The CDR3 extends over 14 amino acids. Trimming took 2 bases from V and 2 from J; bases not matched to a gene: 4. The DNA for the CDR3 is TGCGCCAGCAGCTTTGGGGGGGTCGCCTACGAGCAGTACTTC. It codes for CASSFGGVAYEQYF. Supplemented by reference TRBV5-1 and TRBJ2-7, the full variable domain reads KAGVTQTPRYLIKTRGQQVTLSCSPISGHRSVSWYQQTPGQGLQFLFEYFSETQRNKGNFPGRFSGRQFSNSRSEMNVSTLELGDSALYLCASSFGGVAYEQYFGPGTRLTVT.

The chain combines TRBV11-1 with TRBJ2-6; 13 bases match TRBD2. The CDR3 runs to 17 residues. The ends lost 4 bases at V and 0 bases at J; junction bases unmatched: 0. Germline V gives CDR1 SGHAT, CDR2 FQDESV (reference sequence). The CDR3 here is CASSWTSGGSGANVLTF. The CDR3 DNA reads as TGTGCCAGCAGCTGGACTAGCGGGGGCTCTGGGGCCAACGTCCTGACTTTC. Combining the CDR3 with reference TRBV11-1 and TRBJ2-6 gives the whole variable domain EAEVAQSPRYKITEKSQAVAFWCDPISGHATLYWYRQILGQGPELLVQFQDESVVDDSQLPKDRFSAERLKGVDSTLKIQPAELGDSAMYLCASSWTSGGSGANVLTFGAGSRLTVL.

The chain joins TRBV28 to TRBJ2-5; TRBD1 matches 7 bases. The assigned J gene may be wrong: the sequence end matches TRBJ2-1 better. The CDR3 spans 14 residues. Germline-derived CDR1 and CDR2 are MDHEN and SYDVKM. The CDR3 DNA follows: TGTGCCAGCAGTTCCTGGCAGGGGGTCAATGAGCAGTTCTTC. This translates into CASSSWQGVNEQFF.

The V and J genes are TRBV4-3 and TRBJ1-3; D possibly corresponds to TRBD1 (5 bases). V was clipped by 1 base and J by 2 bases, with 15 bases between them. The CDR3 is 17 amino acids. CDR1 and CDR2 (germline): LGHNA, YSLEER. CDR3 coding DNA: TGCGCCAGCAGCCAAGCACACACGGGACGGGCTGGAAACACCATATATTTT. Amino acid sequence: CASSQAHTGRAGNTIYF.

There are a few counts of this clonotype. CDR3 nucleotides: TGCAGTGCTTGGGACTTTGACGAGCAGTACGTC. Protein: CSAWDFDEQYV. V usage is TRBV20-1 and J usage is TRBJ2-7, with D possibly matching TRBD2 (6 bases). Germline loops: CDR1 DFQATT, CDR2 SNEGSKA (reference sequence). V was trimmed by 5 bases and J by 5 bases, leaving 10 bases between them. The CDR3 runs 11 residues.

On this clonotype itself: Without the conserved terminal phenylalanine or tryptophan, this CDR3 likely stems from a read error. The genes are TRBV7-2 and TRBJ2-1, with no clear D. The germline CDR1 and CDR2 sequences are SGHTA and FQGNSA. The CDR3 loop spans 13 amino acids. V lost 5 bases to trimming and J lost 5 bases, with 10 bases between them. The CDR3 DNA follows: TGTGCCAGCAGCCTCCGTGCCAACAATGAGCAGTTCTCC. As protein: CASSLRANNEQFS.

The chain links TRBV7-9 to TRBJ2-5, with 8 bases identical to TRBD1. The J call could be wrong; TRBJ2-1 is a better fit for the DNA end. Germline V gene lookup returns CDR1 SEHNR and CDR2 FQNEAQ (reference sequence). The CDR3 has 15 amino acids. The CDR3 nucleotides read TGTGCCAGCAGCTTCCGCGGACAGGGAAGAAATGAGCAGTTCTTC. This translates into CASSFRGQGRNEQFF.

A few counts support this clonotype. The V and J genes are TRBV5-1 and TRBJ2-5; D call uncertain. V was trimmed by 0 bases and J by 8 bases, leaving 8 bases between them. This CDR3 has 12 amino acids. The V gene's germline CDR1 is SGHRS and CDR2 YFSETQ. CDR3 residues: CASSLDRLTQYF. CDR3 coding DNA: TGCGCCAGCAGCTTGGACCGGCTCACCCAGTACTTC.

This clonotype occurred a few times. The J gene is TRBJ2-3, the V gene TRBV5-1, with D tentatively TRBD2 (5 bases). Germline CDR1 and CDR2: SGHRS and YFSETQ. CDR3 size: 13 residues. Trimming removed 5 bases at V and 0 bases at J, with 7 bases between. In nucleotides, the CDR3 is TGCGCCAGCAGACCGGGAAGCACAGATACGCAGTATTTT. Its protein is CASRPGSTDTQYF.

V usage is TRBV5-6 and J usage is TRBJ1-2; a possible D gene is TRBD1 (5 bases). The germline V and J ends were trimmed by 2 bases and 3 bases, with 11 bases remaining between them. The CDR3 is 14 residues long. Germline V gene sequence: CDR1 SGHDT, CDR2 YYEEEE. This CDR3 reads CASSFGQGYYGYTF. CDR3 bases: TGTGCCAGCAGCTTCGGCCAGGGATACTATGGCTACACCTTC. The entire variable domain, with the rest obtained from reference TRBV5-6 and TRBJ1-2, is as follows: DAGVTQSPTHLIKTRGQQVTLRCSPKSGHDTVSWYQQALGQGPQFIFQYYEEEERQRGNFPDRFSGHQFPNYSSELNVNALLLGDSALYLCASSFGQGYYGYTFGSGTRLTVV.